Each of the 7 T cell receptor beta chains below was sequenced from the same sample in a study of blood T cell repertoires in COVID-19. The method was immunoSEQ multiplex PCR; TCRdb's version includes in-frame clones alone and lacks a portion of them. The table shows about 220,000 clones, with roughly 82% occurring only once. The sequenced sample consisted of peripheral blood. Receptors were obtained from a woman between 65 and 79 years old with acute or convalescent COVID-19.

The rearrangement uses TRBV2 and TRBJ1-2, with 8 bases matching TRBD1. The CDR3 has 15 amino acids. V lost 2 bases and J lost 5; bases outside the gene matches: 7. CDR1 and CDR2 (germline): SNHLY, FYNNEI. The CDR3 coding sequence is TGTGCCAGCAGTGAAACCCGACAGGGGACTTATGGCTACACCTTC. It is translated as CASSETRQGTYGYTF. The variable domain in full, completed from reference TRBV2 and TRBJ1-2, reads EPEVTQTPSHQVTQMGQEVILRCVPISNHLYFYWYRQILGQKVEFLVSFYNNEISEKSEIFDDQFSVERPDGSNFTLKIRSTKLEDSAMYFCASSETRQGTYGYTFGSGTRLTVV.

This rearrangement joins TRBV7-9 to TRBJ2-1; the match to TRBD2 covers 11 bases. This CDR3 is 16 amino acids long. Trimming took 3 bases from V and 10 from J; bases not matched to a gene: 11. Germline V gene sequence: CDR1 SEHNR, CDR2 FQNEAQ (reference sequence). The CDR3 DNA reads TGTGCCAGCAGCTTTAGCGGGGGGGCCCCTCCGTCCGAGCAGTTCTTC. Translating it yields CASSFSGGAPPSEQFF.

V usage is TRBV3-1 (or the pseudogene TRBV3-2) and J usage is TRBJ1-1, with D perhaps matching TRBD1 (5 bases). The CDR3 contains 14 residues. Trimming took 1 base from V and 5 from J, leaving 11 bases between them. Germline V gene sequence: CDR1 LGHDT, CDR2 YNNKEL (reference sequence). The CDR3 DNA reads TGTGCCAGCAGCCAAGTCGAAGGGGTGACTGAAGCTTTCTTT. Protein sequence: CASSQVEGVTEAFF.

This clone showed up just once. The V gene is TRBV7-9, the J gene TRBJ1-2; D might be TRBD1 (5 bases). The CDR3 totals 14 residues. V was trimmed by 4 bases and J by 4 bases, leaving 13 bases between them. Germline V gives CDR1 SEHNR, CDR2 FQNEAQ (reference sequence). CDR3 nucleotide sequence: TGTGCCAGCAGCTCGGACCGGGACTTCTATGGCTACACCTTC. As protein: CASSSDRDFYGYTF. The full variable domain, rest sourced from reference TRBV7-9 and TRBJ1-2, is DTGVSQNPRHKITKRGQNVTFRCDPISEHNRLYWYRQTLGQGPEFLTYFQNEAQLEKSRLLSDRFSAERPKGSFSTLEIQRTEQGDSAMYLCASSSDRDFYGYTFGSGTRLTVV.

The chain has TRBV5-1 and TRBJ1-1, with TRBD1 as a possible D gene (6 bases). The CDR3 consists of 16 residues. Deletions cut 4 bases from V and 2 bases from J, with 18 bases between. The germline CDR1 and CDR2 sequences are SGHRS and YFSETQ. The CDR3 region has the DNA TGCGCCAGCAGCCCACTCCCGGGACAACTAAACACTGAAGCTTTCTTT. Amino acids: CASSPLPGQLNTEAFF.

The chain has TRBV7-2 and TRBJ2-4; D possibly corresponds to TRBD2 (5 bases). The ends were cut back, 2 bases at V and 0 bases at J, with 11 bases in the middle. CDR1 SGHTA and CDR2 FQGNSA come from the germline V gene. This CDR3 contains 16 residues. In DNA form, the CDR3 reads TGTGCCAGCAGCTTAATACGGCGGGTAGCCAAAAACATTCAGTACTTC. It codes for CASSLIRRVAKNIQYF.

The V call is TRBV2, the J call TRBJ1-4; D might be TRBD1 (5 bases). Trimming took off 4 bases at V and 5 bases at J, with 8 bases between the two ends. CDR1 is SNHLY, CDR2 FYNNEI, per germline. This CDR3 is built from 13 residues. The CDR3 spells CASSGPGNEKLFF. CDR3 DNA sequence: TGTGCCAGCAGTGGGCCAGGGAATGAAAAACTGTTTTTT.